The 23 T cell receptor beta chains listed next were all sequenced from one sample in a study of blood T cell repertoires in COVID-19. Method: immunoSEQ multiplex PCR; TCRdb's copy keeps in-frame clones and lacks some. The sample yields around 310,000 clones, about nine tenths seen once. What was sequenced was PBMCs or T cells enriched from blood (not recorded which). These receptors all stem from a woman in her 30s who had recovered from COVID-19.

The chain uses TRBV19 and TRBJ2-7, with D possibly matching TRBD1 (5 bases). The CDR3 length is 14 residues. Trimming pared 1 base from V and 3 bases from J, leaving 10 bases between. Looked up from germline, CDR1 is LNHDA and CDR2 is SQIVND (reference sequence). DNA of the CDR3: TGTGCCAGTAGTATAGGCGCAGGGCGCTACGAGCAGTACTTC. Residues: CASSIGAGRYEQYF. The entire variable domain, with the rest obtained from reference TRBV19 and TRBJ2-7, is as follows: DGGITQSPKYLFRKEGQNVTLSCEQNLNHDAMYWYRQDPGQGLRLIYYSQIVNDFQKGDIAEGYSVSREKKESFPLTVTSAQKNPTAFYLCASSIGAGRYEQYFGPGTRLTVT.

This sequence joins TRBV11-2 and TRBJ2-2; 11 positions agree with TRBD2. From germline, CDR1 is SGHAT and CDR2 FQNNGV. V lost 4 bases and J lost 5; bases outside the gene matches: 9. The CDR3 is 17 residues long. The CDR3 region is CASSYRASGRWTGELFF. The CDR3 DNA reads as TGTGCCAGCAGCTACCGGGCTAGCGGGAGGTGGACCGGGGAGCTGTTTTTT.

This clone has only one observation. This chain connects TRBV6-5 to TRBJ2-7, with D possibly matching TRBD2 (5 bases). From germline, CDR1 is MNHEY and CDR2 SVGAGI. There are 15 residues in the CDR3. With 2 bases removed from V and 1 base from J, the gap between germline ends came to 12 bases. The CDR3 region is CASSYLLEASYEQYF. For the CDR3, the DNA is TGTGCCAGCAGTTACCTACTGGAGGCTTCCTACGAGCAGTACTTC.

The genes are TRBV30 and TRBJ1-5; TRBD1 is a possible D gene (5 bases). This CDR3 has 12 residues. V was pared by 6 bases and J by 7 bases, with 13 bases between. Germline-derived CDR1 and CDR2 are GTSNPN and SVGIG (reference sequence). Here the CDR3 DNA reads TGTGCCTGTGCTCGGGGGGACCAGCCCCAGCATTTT. Protein product: CACARGDQPQHF.

CDR3 residues: CASTLAGPTDTQYF. In nucleotides, the CDR3 is TGTGCCAGCACTCTAGCGGGGCCCACAGATACGCAGTATTTT. The genes are TRBV7-9 and TRBJ2-3; 9 bases fit TRBD2. V gave up 7 bases and J gave up 2 bases; unmatched junction bases: 4. The V gene's germline CDR1 is SEHNR and CDR2 FQNEAQ (reference sequence). The CDR3 loop spans 14 amino acids.

This chain links TRBV7-9 with TRBJ1-3; D gene uncertain. Germline CDR1 and CDR2: SEHNR and FQNEAQ (reference sequence). The CDR3 consists of 13 residues. Trimming pared 5 bases from V and 3 bases from J, leaving 8 bases between. This chain's CDR3 is CASSRRVGNTIYF. CDR3 DNA: TGTGCCAGCAGCCGTCGGGTTGGAAACACCATATATTTT.

The genes are TRBV29-1 and TRBJ2-1; 15 nucleotides agree with TRBD2. The CDR3 consists of 15 residues. CDR1 and CDR2 (germline): SQVTM, ANQGSEA. V lost 3 bases to trimming and J lost 6 bases; unmatched junction nucleotides: 3. The CDR3 reads CSVDSGLAGGNEQFF. CDR3 DNA: TGCAGCGTTGACTCGGGACTAGCGGGAGGCAATGAGCAGTTCTTC.

The chain has TRBV7-8 and TRBJ2-2, with 12 bases lining up with TRBD2. This CDR3 spans 16 amino acids. V was pared by 2 bases and J by 4 bases, with 2 bases of the junction left unmatched. Looked up from germline, CDR1 is SGHVS and CDR2 is FQNEAQ. This CDR3 is CASSLLAGGGTGELFF. The CDR3 DNA is TGTGCCAGCAGCTTACTAGCGGGAGGGGGCACCGGGGAGCTGTTTTTT.

The rearrangement uses TRBV7-2 and TRBJ2-3; 11 bases line up with TRBD2. Losses at the gene ends were 1 base for V and 0 bases for J; bases not matched to a gene: 0. Germline assignment: CDR1 SGHTA and CDR2 FQGNSA. This CDR3 comprises 16 residues. CDR3 sequence (DNA): TGTGCCAGCAGCTTAGGACTAGCGGGAAGCACAGATACGCAGTATTTT. Translating it yields CASSLGLAGSTDTQYF.

This clone is a singleton in its sample. The chain recombines TRBV3-1 (or the pseudogene TRBV3-2) with TRBJ1-1; TRBD1 might be the D (5 bases). Between the trimmed V and J ends, which lost 2 bases and 3 bases, there was a span of 13 bases. The CDR3 is 15 amino acids. CDR1 is LGHDT and CDR2 is YNNKEL in the germline V gene (reference sequence). CDR3 nucleotides: TGTGCCAGCAGCCAATCGTGGGGCGTGGACACTGAAGCTTTCTTT. The encoded protein is CASSQSWGVDTEAFF.

The chain links TRBV6-5 to TRBJ2-7, with 11 nucleotides matching TRBD2. The junction had 6 bases not matched to a gene; V was cut back by 2 bases and J by 3 bases. The CDR3 contains 16 residues. Germline CDR1 is MNHEY and CDR2 is SVGAGI. The CDR3 DNA sequence: TGTGCCAGCAGTTACGAGTTTGGGACTAGCGGCTACGAGCAGTACTTC. Its translation is CASSYEFGTSGYEQYF.

V is TRBV5-8 and J is TRBJ1-4; D may be TRBD1 (5 bases). CDR1 is SGHTS, CDR2 YDEGEE, per germline. Trimming stripped 0 bases from V and 7 bases from J, with 13 bases between. This CDR3 has 15 amino acids. The chain's CDR3 is CASSLGTGVIEKLFF. The CDR3 DNA reads TGTGCCAGCAGCTTGGGGACGGGGGTTATTGAAAAACTGTTTTTT. The full variable domain, in which reference TRBV5-8 and TRBJ1-4 provide the parts outside the CDR3, is EAGVTQSPTHLIKTRGQQATLRCSPISGHTSVYWYQQALGLGLQFLLWYDEGEERNRGNFPPRFSGRQFPNYSSELNVNALELEDSALYLCASSLGTGVIEKLFFGSGTQLSVL.

In DNA form, the CDR3 reads TGCGCCAGCAGCTTCAGGGTGGGTAACGAGCAGTACTTC. Translated: CASSFRVGNEQYF. The V and J genes are TRBV5-1 and TRBJ2-7; a weak D match, TRBD1 (5 bases). Germline CDR1 is SGHRS and CDR2 is YFSETQ. The ends were cut back, 2 bases at V and 5 bases at J, with 11 bases in the middle. The CDR3 extends over 13 amino acids.

The CDR3 is CASSRLAGVSIRIDEQFF. CDR3 nucleotide sequence: TGCGCCAGCAGCCGACTAGCGGGAGTCTCTATACGAATCGATGAGCAGTTCTTC. This chain joins TRBV4-3 and TRBJ2-1, with 12 bases matching TRBD2. The CDR3 is 18 amino acids. Germline CDR1 LGHNA, CDR2 YSLEER. The V segment lost 4 bases and the J segment 8 bases; nucleotides outside the gene matches: 15.

The chain joins TRBV5-1 to TRBJ1-1, with TRBD1 identical over 10 bases. The J segment lost 4 bases and the V segment lost 3 bases, leaving 6 bases of the junction unmatched. The CDR3 spans 15 residues. In germline, CDR1 is SGHRS, CDR2 YFSETQ. The CDR3 bases are TGCGCCAGCAGCTCTGGGACAGGGGAGGGCACTGAAGCTTTCTTT. Its protein product is CASSSGTGEGTEAFF.

This clone was seen a few times. The chain uses TRBV12-3 or TRBV12-4 and TRBJ1-3, with no clear D. The V end lost 5 bases, the J end lost 6 bases, and 8 bases lay between the germline ends. The CDR3 is 12 residues long. The CDR3 sequence: CASSTNENTIYF. The CDR3 coding sequence is TGTGCCAGCAGTACTAACGAAAACACCATATATTTT.

This rearrangement joins TRBV2 to TRBJ1-3; 9 bases are shared with TRBD1. Germline V lookup: CDR1 SNHLY, CDR2 FYNNEI. The CDR3 is 14 amino acids. V trimming: 5 bases; J trimming: 4 bases; junction bases outside the gene matches: 3. The CDR3 DNA reads TGTGCCAGCAGTTGGACAGGGGACGGAAACACCATATATTTT. Its protein is CASSWTGDGNTIYF. Full variable domain (outside the CDR3, taken from reference TRBV2 and TRBJ1-3): EPEVTQTPSHQVTQMGQEVILRCVPISNHLYFYWYRQILGQKVEFLVSFYNNEISEKSEIFDDQFSVERPDGSNFTLKIRSTKLEDSAMYFCASSWTGDGNTIYFGEGSWLTVV.

The chain couples TRBV27 to TRBJ1-1; D is undetermined. Germline V gene data show CDR1 as MNHEY and CDR2 as SMNVEV (reference sequence). The length of the CDR3 is 13 residues. The V end was cut by 3 bases, the J end by 5 bases, with 10 bases between. The CDR3 DNA is TGTGCCAGCAGTTTTCAGCCTAGGACTGAAGCTTTCTTT. Translated: CASSFQPRTEAFF.

This clone turned up a few times. The chain combines TRBV4-3 with TRBJ2-7, with D perhaps TRBD1 (5 bases). CDR3 length: 13 amino acids. The V gene lost 0 bases and the J gene lost 3 bases, with 6 bases spanning the gap. CDR1 and CDR2 from the germline V gene are LGHNA and YSLEER. As DNA, the CDR3 is TGCGCCAGCAGCCAAGATAGGGGCTACGAGCAGTACTTC. Translating gives CASSQDRGYEQYF.

Worth noting for this clone: The identical CDR3 is also encoded by other nucleotide sequences in the sample. The genes are TRBV27 and TRBJ1-2, with D unclear. V shed 6 bases and J shed 0 bases, with 8 bases lying between them. This CDR3 is built from 13 residues. Per germline, CDR1 MNHEY and CDR2 SMNVEV (reference sequence). The CDR3 sequence: CASSPTANYGYTF. The CDR3 region has the DNA TGTGCCAGCAGCCCCACAGCTAACTATGGCTACACCTTC.

The chain is built from TRBV4-1 and TRBJ2-7, with D unresolved. Germline V CDR1 and CDR2: MGHRA, YSYEKL. The CDR3 length is 15 residues. V was clipped by 0 bases and J by 3 bases, with 12 bases between them. This CDR3 reads CASSQDRRGSYEQYF. CDR3 DNA: TGCGCCAGCAGCCAAGATCGCAGAGGTAGCTACGAGCAGTACTTC.

This sequence joins TRBV19 and TRBJ2-2, with 12 positions matching TRBD1. The CDR3 consists of 17 residues. CDR1 LNHDA and CDR2 SQIVND come from the germline V gene (reference sequence). Losses at the gene ends were 5 bases for V and 3 bases for J; bases not matched to a gene: 7. CDR3: CASSWGQGARDTGELFF. The CDR3, as DNA: TGTGCCAGTAGTTGGGGACAGGGGGCGAGAGACACCGGGGAGCTGTTTTTT. The full variable domain, rest sourced from reference TRBV19 and TRBJ2-2, is DGGITQSPKYLFRKEGQNVTLSCEQNLNHDAMYWYRQDPGQGLRLIYYSQIVNDFQKGDIAEGYSVSREKKESFPLTVTSAQKNPTAFYLCASSWGQGARDTGELFFGEGSRLTVL.

The V call is TRBV27, the J call TRBJ2-7, with D possibly being TRBD2 (5 bases). Trimming removed 2 bases at V and 1 base at J, with 9 bases between. This CDR3 spans 14 amino acids. Germline loops: CDR1 MNHEY, CDR2 SMNVEV (reference sequence). CDR3 in DNA: TGTGCCAGCAGTTTAGTAGCGTCGTCCTACGAGCAGTACTTC. Translated: CASSLVASSYEQYF.